This T cell receptor beta chain was found in a study of CD8+ T cells in alopecia areata. Notes on the study in general: Scalp sequencing captures resident alphabeta T cells of normal skin too.

As regards this clone: The antigen is not known.

It was cDNA, reverse transcribed from extracted RNA, that served as the sequencing template. The table came from immunoSEQ multiplex PCR; TCRdb's copy has only in-frame clones and leaves some out. The data show around 35,000 clones, around 59% seen once. Germline CDR1 reads SEHNR; CDR2 reads FQNEAQ (reference sequence). V was pared by 4 bases and J by 3 bases, with 9 bases between. The CDR3 length is 13 residues. The specimen sequenced was NKG2D-high CD8+ T cells sorted from blood. This TCR was recovered from a human donor with alopecia areata. V usage is TRBV7-9 and J usage is TRBJ1-2; D might be TRBD1 (5 bases). The CDR3 region has the DNA TGTGCCAGCAGCTACGACAGTTACTATGGCTACACCTTC. This translates into CASSYDSYYGYTF.